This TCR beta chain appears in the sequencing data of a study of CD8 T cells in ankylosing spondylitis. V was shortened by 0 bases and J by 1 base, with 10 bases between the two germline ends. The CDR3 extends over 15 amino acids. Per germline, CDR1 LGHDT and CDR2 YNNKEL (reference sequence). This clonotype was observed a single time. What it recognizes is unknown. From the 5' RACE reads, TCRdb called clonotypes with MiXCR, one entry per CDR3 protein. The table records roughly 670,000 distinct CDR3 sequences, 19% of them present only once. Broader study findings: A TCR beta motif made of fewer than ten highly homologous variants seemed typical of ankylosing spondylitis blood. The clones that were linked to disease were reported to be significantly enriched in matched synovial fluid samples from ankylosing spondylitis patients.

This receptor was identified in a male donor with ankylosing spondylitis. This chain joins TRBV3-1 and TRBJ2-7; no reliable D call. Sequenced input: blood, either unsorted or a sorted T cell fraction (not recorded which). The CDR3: CASSQDPYGSYEQYF. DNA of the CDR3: TGTGCCAGCAGCCAAGATCCGTATGGGTCCTACGAGCAGTACTTC.